One TCR beta chain is described in this entry. The antigen is unknown. This sample stems from a study of cytomegalovirus exposure and HLA in healthy donors. This CDR3 spans 13 amino acids. The V end was cut by 1 base, the J end by 5 bases, with 8 bases between. Germline assignment: CDR1 PRHDT and CDR2 FYEKMQ (reference sequence). Amplification used 60 Vbeta primers and 13 Jbeta primers. Clones were sequenced by immunoSEQ multiplex PCR, and TCRdb holds only the in-frame ones, with some missing. The sample contains about 120,000 clones, approximately 87% of which appear only once. Study observations and caveats: Analysis was carried out at a later point, and it linked a missense DCLRE1C variant to TCR beta V- and J-gene trimming.

The chain recombines TRBV13 with TRBJ1-2; tentative D call: TRBD1 (5 bases). This TCR came from a young man in good health and CMV-seropositive. The sequencing input was PBMCs. The CDR3 reads CASSLDRGYGYTF. CDR3 nucleotide sequence: TGTGCCAGCAGCTTAGACCGGGGGTATGGCTACACCTTC. Full variable domain (remainder filled in from reference TRBV13 and TRBJ1-2): AAGVIQSPRHLIKEKRETATLKCYPIPRHDTVYWYQQGPGQDPQFLISFYEKMQSDKGSIPDRFSAQQFSDYHSELNMSSLELGDSALYFCASSLDRGYGYTFGSGTRLTVV.